The rows below give T cell receptor beta chains drawn from one sample of a study of cytomegalovirus exposure and HLA in healthy donors. Profiled with immunoSEQ multiplex PCR; TCRdb holds only in-frame clones, not every one. The repertoire holds fewer than 200,000 clones, approximately 77% seen once, with about 1.5% in the top ten. Sequenced input: PBMCs. These receptors all come from a male donor in good health and CMV-seronegative. CDR3s include the opening cysteine and the closing phenylalanine or tryptophan. Fields, in order: J gene, V gene, clone size, D gene, CDR3 DNA, CDR3 protein. A D gene is named only where the DNA matches it firmly. Not all rows give a size; the values are once, few, many and, for expanded clones, a class.

TRBJ2-5 | TRBV6-5 | - | - | TGTGCCAGCAGCCGGGAAAGGGAGACCCAGTACTTC | CASSRERETQYF
TRBJ1-4 | TRBV6-5 | - | - | TGTGCCAGCAGTGACCGATCGACTTATGAAAAACTGTTTTTT | CASSDRSTYEKLFF
TRBJ1-2 | TRBV30 | - | - | TGTGCCTGGACCGGGGTTGGCGACTATGGCTACACCTTC | CAWTGVGDYGYTF
TRBJ2-3 | TRBV29-1 | - | TRBD2 | TGCAGCGGCGGGAGTCAGACAGATACGCAGTATTTT | CSGGSQTDTQYF
TRBJ1-1 | TRBV29-1 | few | TRBD1 | TGCAGCGTGGTAAACAGGGGGAACACTGAAGCTTTCTTT | CSVVNRGNTEAFF
TRBJ2-2 | TRBV6-5 | - | - | TGTGCCAGCAGCCGTAGGTCTGAGGCCGGGGAGCTGTCTTTT | CASSRRSEAGELSF
TRBJ2-1 | TRBV6-1 | - | - | TGTGCCAGCAGGGCAGCGAGCGGAACCTACAATGAGCAGTTCTTC | CASRAASGTYNEQFF
TRBJ1-6 | TRBV23-1 | - | - | TGCGCCAGCAGTCTAAAGAGCTCCTATAATTCACCCCTCCACTTT | CASSLKSSYNSPLHF
TRBJ1-4 | TRBV6-5 | few | - | TGTGCCAGCAGAAAGGGGGGGAGCAAAGAAAAACTGTTTTTT | CASRKGGSKEKLFF
TRBJ2-1 | TRBV5-4 | once | - | TGTGCCAGCAGCTTGTTTGGAGGGGTCAATGAGCAGTTCTTC | CASSLFGGVNEQFF
TRBJ1-2 | TRBV5-1 | - | TRBD1 | TGCGCCAGCAGCTCAGGACAGGGAGACTATGGCTACACCTTC | CASSSGQGDYGYTF
TRBJ1-4 | TRBV4-2 | once | TRBD1 | TGTGCCAGCCGCAAGTCCGGGACAGGTGAAAAACTGTTTTTT | CASRKSGTGEKLFF
TRBJ2-5 | TRBV7-2 | few | TRBD2 | TGTGCCAGCAGCTTAGGGTTTAGCGGGATTGGTGAGACCCAGTACTTC | CASSLGFSGIGETQYF
TRBJ2-7 | TRBV5-1 | - | TRBD1 | TGCGCCAGCAGCTTGGGTACGACAGGGGGCTCGTCCTACGAGCAGTACTTC | CASSLGTTGGSSYEQYF
TRBJ2-3 | TRBV6-6 | - | - | TGTGCCAGCAGTTATCATAGGGACACCACAGATACGCAGTATTTT | CASSYHRDTTDTQYF
TRBJ2-7 | TRBV5-1 | - | TRBD1 | TGCGCCAGCAGCCTGGGGCAGGGGGCGCAAGAGCAGTACTTC | CASSLGQGAQEQYF
TRBJ2-7 | TRBV27 | - | TRBD1 | TGTGCCAGCAGTTTTGGACAGGTGTCCTACGAGCAGTACTTC | CASSFGQVSYEQYF
TRBJ1-1 | TRBV6-5 | few | TRBD1 | TGTGCCAGCAGTTCGGGACAGGGTATCACTGAAGCTTTCTTT | CASSSGQGITEAFF
TRBJ2-2 | TRBV5-4 | many | TRBD2 | TGTGCCAGCAGCTTGGCCTTGACTAGCGGCACGAACACCGGGGAGCTGTTTTTT | CASSLALTSGTNTGELFF
TRBJ1-6 | TRBV27 | - | TRBD1 | TGTGCCAGCAGTGGAGATAACAGGGGCGATAATTCACCCCTCCACTTT | CASSGDNRGDNSPLHF
TRBJ1-5 | TRBV29-1 | - | - | TGCAGCGTTGCGGGGAATGGGAATCAGCCCCAGCATTTT | CSVAGNGNQPQHF
TRBJ2-7 | TRBV9 | - | - | TGTGCCAGCAGCGTAGGAGGGAGGCGGGGGCCCACCGAGCAGTACTTC | CASSVGGRRGPTEQYF
TRBJ1-1 | TRBV2 | - | - | TGTGCCAGCAGGGAAGGTAGGGGCACTGAAGCTTTCTTT | CASREGRGTEAFF
TRBJ2-1 | TRBV6-5 | - | - | TGTGCCAGCAGAACTACCTACAATGAGCAGTTCTTC | CASRTTYNEQFF
TRBJ1-1 | TRBV5-5 | - | TRBD1 | TGTGCCACCCGTCCAGGGGGATTCACGAACACTGAAGCTTTCTTT | CATRPGGFTNTEAFF
TRBJ2-3 | TRBV2 | - | - | TGTGCCAGCAGTGTAAAACTAAAACCCACAGATACGCAGTATTTT | CASSVKLKPTDTQYF
TRBJ2-4 | TRBV29-1 | - | TRBD2 | TGCAGCGTTAAGGGACTAGTGGTTAACATTCAGTACTTC | CSVKGLVVNIQYF
TRBJ2-7 | TRBV6-1 | - | TRBD2 | TGTGCCAGCAGTGGAGGGAGGGGATCCTCCTACGAGCAGTACTTC | CASSGGRGSSYEQYF
TRBJ1-5 | TRBV5-1 | - | - | TGCGCCAGCAGCGAGGGTGGTGGCAATCAGCCCCAGCATTTT | CASSEGGGNQPQHF
TRBJ2-3 | TRBV11-2 | - | TRBD2 | TGTGCCAGCAGCTTAGATAATACAGCGGGAGGGGTAGATACGCAGTATTTT | CASSLDNTAGGVDTQYF
TRBJ2-7 | TRBV11-2 | - | TRBD1 | TGTGCCAGCAGCTTCGGACAGGGAGGCTACGAGCAGTACTTC | CASSFGQGGYEQYF
TRBJ1-2 | TRBV15 | - | TRBD1 | TGTGCCATCCGGACAGGGTCGGAGTATGGCTACACCTTC | CAIRTGSEYGYTF
TRBJ2-2 | TRBV7-6 | - | - | TGTGCCAGCAGCTCTCCGGCGAAGTCCCACTATGGCGGGGAGCTGTTTTTT | CASSSPAKSHYGGELFF
TRBJ2-1 | TRBV7-2 | - | TRBD2 | TGTGCCAGCAGCACCTTCGGACTAGCGTCGTACAATGAGCAGTTCTTC | CASSTFGLASYNEQFF
TRBJ2-7 | TRBV5-6 | once | TRBD2 | TGTGCCAGCAGCGCCCGATTCCGGGGGGATGACTACGAGCAGTACTTC | CASSARFRGDDYEQYF
TRBJ2-1 | TRBV28 | - | - | TGTGCCAGCAGTATGGACTTAGCGGTTTACAATGAGCAGTTCTTC | CASSMDLAVYNEQFF
TRBJ2-3 | TRBV27 | few | TRBD1 | TGTGCCAGCAGTACCCTGGACAGGGGTTTCACAGATACGCAGTATTTT | CASSTLDRGFTDTQYF
TRBJ1-1 | TRBV5-4 | - | TRBD1 | TGTGCCAGCGACAGGGCGGGGGGCTTTGGCACTGAAGCTTTCTTT | CASDRAGGFGTEAFF
TRBJ2-3 | TRBV6-5 | - | TRBD2 | TGTGCCAGCAGTTACCGAAGCGGGGGGGCCGGAGATACGCAGTATTTT | CASSYRSGGAGDTQYF
TRBJ2-7 | TRBV15 | few | - | TGTGCCACCAGCAGAGATCTCAGGGGATTACAGTACTTC | CATSRDLRGLQYF
TRBJ2-7 | TRBV4-2 | - | TRBD2 | TGTGCCAGCAGCCAATTGGCTAGCGGGAGAATCGCCTACGAGCAGTACTTC | CASSQLASGRIAYEQYF
TRBJ2-3 | TRBV11-1 | - | TRBD1 | TGTGCCAGCAGCTCAGGGACAGCCGGAAACATTCACGCAGATACGCAGTATTTT | CASSSGTAGNIHADTQYF
TRBJ2-1 | TRBV4-3 | - | - | TGCGCCAGCAGCCAAGGGGCTCAGCGGAGCTCCTACAATGAGCAGTTCTTC | CASSQGAQRSSYNEQFF
TRBJ2-4 | TRBV5-4 | - | TRBD2 | TGTGCCAGCAGCTTGGATGCTAGCGGGGGGGAAAACATTCAGTACTTC | CASSLDASGGENIQYF
TRBJ1-2 | TRBV5-6 | - | - | TGTGCCAGCAGCTTGAACAGAGGACAAGGGGCTGCTGGCTACACCTTC | CASSLNRGQGAAGYTF
TRBJ2-7 | TRBV9 | - | TRBD2 | TGTGCCAGCAGCGCCCATGGCGCTAGCGGCTACGAGCAGTACTTC | CASSAHGASGYEQYF
TRBJ2-2 | TRBV2 | - | TRBD1 | TGTGCCAGCAGTCAACAGGGGTTCGGGGAGCTGTTTTTT | CASSQQGFGELFF
TRBJ2-1 | TRBV7-2 | - | TRBD2 | TGTGCCAGCAGCCCTAGGGGAGGGCTCAATCCCCGAAACGAGCAGTTCTTC | CASSPRGGLNPRNEQFF
TRBJ1-2 | TRBV27 | few | - | TGTGCCAGCAGATCACAGGATGGCTACACCTTC | CASRSQDGYTF
TRBJ2-5 | TRBV7-9 | - | - | TGTGCCAGCAGCTTAGCATCTACAGCGGGTCAAGAGACCCAGTACTTC | CASSLASTAGQETQYF
TRBJ2-7 | TRBV4-2 | - | TRBD2 | TGTGCCAGCAGCCAAGTTGGAGGGGTTCGGGAGGGCTCCTACGAGCAGTACTTC | CASSQVGGVREGSYEQYF
TRBJ2-7 | TRBV29-1 | - | - | TGCAGCGCCAGCGCCGGGAGATACGAGCAGTACTTC | CSASAGRYEQYF
TRBJ2-7 | TRBV19 | - | - | TGTGCCAGTAGTATAGACAATTCCTACGAGCAGTACTTC | CASSIDNSYEQYF
TRBJ1-2 | TRBV18 | - | TRBD1 | TGTGCCAGCTCACCGAACGGACAGGGGGCTCCCTATGGCTACACCTTC | CASSPNGQGAPYGYTF
TRBJ1-5 | TRBV19 | - | TRBD1 | TGTGCCAGTAGTATGGGACAGACTTTTACCCTCAATCAGCCCCAGCATTTT | CASSMGQTFTLNQPQHF
TRBJ2-7 | TRBV6-1 | - | - | TGTGCCAGCAGTTACATCCACGAGCAGTACTTC | CASSYIHEQYF
TRBJ2-6 | TRBV9 | once | TRBD1 | TGTGCCAGCAGCCTGAGAACGGGACAGGCCGACTCTGGGGCCAACGTCCTGACTTTC | CASSLRTGQADSGANVLTF
TRBJ2-7 | TRBV5-1 | once | TRBD1 | TGCGCCAGCAGCTTGTCTAGGGGGCTATACGGGCAGTACTTC | CASSLSRGLYGQYF
TRBJ2-7 | TRBV2 | - | TRBD2 | TGTGCCAGCAGGCTAGCGGAAACCTACGAGCAGTACTTC | CASRLAETYEQYF
TRBJ1-1 | TRBV18 | - | - | TGTGCCAGCTCACCTCGACAGGTGCCGAACACTGAAGCTTTCTTT | CASSPRQVPNTEAFF